These 4 T cell receptor beta chains were sequenced from one sample in a study of spatial heterogeneity in lung cancer. Documented time point: sample taken at primary tumor resection. TCRdb used MiXCR to reprocess the 5' RACE reads, holding one entry per CDR3 protein. The repertoire consists of 10,000 to 15,000 distinct CDR3 sequences, with about 4% occurring once and the leading ten covering 40% to 50%. Sequenced here: PBMCs, sampled at surgery. Source of these receptors: a male donor with early-stage non-small cell lung cancer.

There are a few counts of this clonotype. The V and J genes are TRBV7-2 and TRBJ2-7, with 9 nucleotides matching TRBD2. Germline V lookup: CDR1 SGHTA, CDR2 FQGNSA. The V gene end was trimmed by 2 bases and the J gene end by 4 bases; junction bases not matched to a gene: 3. The CDR3 is 14 amino acids. This CDR3 reads CASSLLAGRYEQYF. The CDR3 DNA sequence: TGTGCCAGCAGCTTACTAGCGGGAAGGTACGAGCAGTACTTC. The variable domain in full, completed from reference TRBV7-2 and TRBJ2-7, reads GAGVSQSPSNKVTEKGKDVELRCDPISGHTALYWYRQSLGQGLEFLIYFQGNSAPDKSGLPSDRFSAERTGGSVSTLTIQRTQQEDSAVYLCASSLLAGRYEQYFGPGTRLTVT.

This clonotype was detected only a few times. This may stem from a read error, because a much larger clone lies one nucleotide away. The chain links TRBV10-3 to TRBJ2-1, with D possibly TRBD2 on 6 matching bases. The CDR3 loop spans 13 amino acids. The V gene's germline CDR1 is ENHRY and CDR2 SYGVKD. Trimming took off 3 bases at V and 14 bases at J, with 17 bases between the two ends. The CDR3 here is CAISEREEASKFF. As DNA, the CDR3 is TGTGCCATCAGTGAAAGGGAGGAGGCCTCCAAGTTCTTC.

This clonotype came up many times. V gene TRBV18 combines with J gene TRBJ2-7, with D perhaps matching TRBD1 (5 bases). The CDR3 has 15 amino acids. CDR1 and CDR2 from the germline V gene are KGHSH and LQKENI. Trimming cost V 1 base and J 6 bases, with 16 bases left between them. Here the CDR3 reads CASSPRGGYRSEQYF. CDR3 DNA: TGTGCCAGCTCACCACGCGGTGGATACAGGTCCGAGCAGTACTTC.

This clonotype was observed many times. The rearrangement uses TRBV19 and TRBJ2-2; D possibly corresponds to TRBD1 (5 bases). The CDR3 is 15 residues long. V was clipped by 4 bases and J by 1 base, with 10 bases between them. Germline loops: CDR1 LNHDA, CDR2 SQIVND (reference sequence). DNA for the CDR3: TGTGCCAGTAGTAGTTTAGGGGTGAACACCGGGGAGCTGTTTTTT. This codes for CASSSLGVNTGELFF.